The 13 T cell receptor beta chains reported below all come from one sample, sequenced in a study of blood T cell repertoires in COVID-19. The method was immunoSEQ multiplex PCR; TCRdb's version includes in-frame clones alone and lacks a portion of them. The sample records approximately 350,000 clones, around 80% being singletons. The sample was peripheral blood. The receptors here all came from a man aged 30 to 45 with active or convalescent COVID-19.

The rearrangement joins TRBV28 to TRBJ2-3; D may be TRBD2 (5 bases). This CDR3 region has 15 residues. The V gene lost 1 base and the J gene lost 1 base, with 9 bases spanning the gap. Germline CDR1 reads MDHEN; CDR2 reads SYDVKM. CDR3: CASSLSADRTDTQYF. The CDR3 DNA follows: TGTGCCAGCAGTTTATCAGCGGATCGCACAGATACGCAGTATTTT.

The rearrangement uses TRBV4-2 and TRBJ1-1; no definite D call. Trimming cost V 4 bases and J 6 bases, with 15 bases left between them. The germline gives CDR1 LGHNA, CDR2 YNFKEQ. The CDR3 is 14 residues long. CDR3 coding DNA: TGTGCCAGCAGCCCCCTTCAGGACTCCGCTGAAGCTTTCTTT. This encodes CASSPLQDSAEAFF.

This clone was recorded a few times. J is TRBJ1-1 and V is TRBV10-2; 9 nucleotides match TRBD1. The CDR3 contains 16 residues. Germline V gene sequence: CDR1 WSHSY, CDR2 SAAADI. J lost 7 bases, V lost 2 bases, and 11 bases had no gene match. The CDR3 DNA follows: TGCGCCAGCAGTGAGCTAACAGGGGGCTATAGGATTGAAGCTTTCTTT. It translates to CASSELTGGYRIEAFF.

The gene calls are TRBV7-6 and TRBJ2-7; 11 positions agree with TRBD2. The CDR3 sequence is 16 residues long. The junction had 11 bases not matched to a gene; V was cut back by 5 bases and J by 5 bases. Germline values: CDR1 SGHVS, CDR2 FNYEAQ. This chain's CDR3 is CASSQTSGSFSHEQYF. The CDR3, as DNA: TGTGCCAGCAGCCAAACTAGCGGGAGTTTTTCCCACGAGCAGTACTTC.

The chain links TRBV21-1 to TRBJ2-4; the listed D gene, TRBD1, was not tested against the DNA. TRBV21-1 is marked as a pseudogene. The CDR3 covers 14 residues. CDR3: CASTSGTNKNIQYF. The CDR3 region has the DNA TGTGCCAGCACCTCCGGGACAAATAAAAACATTCAGTACTTC.

The chain links TRBV19 to TRBJ1-6; maybe TRBD1 (5 bases). V was clipped by 5 bases and J by 2 bases, with 10 bases between them. The CDR3 extends over 15 amino acids. Per germline, CDR1 LNHDA and CDR2 SQIVND (reference sequence). CDR3 DNA sequence: TGTGCCAGTAGTGTCGACAGAACCTATAATTCACCCCTCCACTTT. It codes for CASSVDRTYNSPLHF.

V gene TRBV2 combines with J gene TRBJ2-7; D may be TRBD1 (6 bases). The length of the CDR3 is 14 residues. V shed 5 bases and J shed 7 bases, with 18 bases lying between them. Per germline, CDR1 SNHLY and CDR2 FYNNEI. CDR3 residues: CASSPRGRGAEQYF. As DNA, the CDR3 is TGTGCCAGCAGTCCCAGGGGACGGGGTGCGGAGCAGTACTTC. Drawing the rest from reference TRBV2 and TRBJ2-7, the complete variable domain is EPEVTQTPSHQVTQMGQEVILRCVPISNHLYFYWYRQILGQKVEFLVSFYNNEISEKSEIFDDQFSVERPDGSNFTLKIRSTKLEDSAMYFCASSPRGRGAEQYFGPGTRLTVT.

This clone was observed a handful of times. This chain connects TRBV7-9 to TRBJ2-1; 7 bases fit TRBD2. The CDR3 length is 17 residues. Germline V CDR1 and CDR2: SEHNR, FQNEAQ (reference sequence). V was clipped by 4 bases and J by 0 bases; unmatched bases: 9. CDR3 in DNA: TGTGCCAGCAGCTACCCCAGGCGCGGGAGCTCCTACAATGAGCAGTTCTTC. Its translation: CASSYPRRGSSYNEQFF.

The chain carries TRBV9 and TRBJ1-2; 8 bases fit TRBD1. Germline assignment: CDR1 SGDLS and CDR2 YYNGEE. This CDR3 is built from 16 residues. The V gene end was trimmed by 0 bases and the J gene end by 8 bases; junction bases not matched to a gene: 12. CDR3 in DNA: TGTGCCAGCAGCGTAGCGGGGACAGGAAGACTCGACGGCTACACCTTC. This gives the protein CASSVAGTGRLDGYTF.

The genes are TRBV27 and TRBJ1-6; TRBD1 matches at 7 bases. Germline CDR1 and CDR2: MNHEY and SMNVEV (reference sequence). With V trimmed by 8 bases and J by 5 bases, 9 bases remained unmatched. The CDR3 runs 15 residues. CDR3: CASGPRGFNNSPLHF. The CDR3 DNA follows: TGTGCCAGCGGACCCAGGGGGTTTAATAATTCACCCCTCCACTTT.

This clone was counted once. The chain combines TRBV5-4 with TRBJ2-3; 7 bases align to TRBD2. Germline CDR1 SGHNT, CDR2 YYREEE (reference sequence). The ends lost 0 bases at V and 2 bases at J; junction bases unmatched: 9. There are 17 residues in the CDR3. The DNA of the CDR3 is TGTGCCAGCAGCTTGGTCTTAACGGGGGGAACCACAGATACGCAGTATTTT. Translating gives CASSLVLTGGTTDTQYF. Combining the CDR3 with reference TRBV5-4 and TRBJ2-3 gives the whole variable domain ETGVTQSPTHLIKTRGQQVTLRCSSQSGHNTVSWYQQALGQGPQFIFQYYREEENGRGNFPPRFSGLQFPNYSSELNVNALELDDSALYLCASSLVLTGGTTDTQYFGPGTRLTVL.

V usage is TRBV11-3 and J usage is TRBJ1-1, with 10 bases matching TRBD1. There are 14 residues in the CDR3. V dropped 4 bases and J dropped 3; count of bases not matched to a gene: 2. Per the germline V gene, CDR1 is SGHNT and CDR2 is YENEEA. DNA of the CDR3: TGTGCCAGCAGCTCCGGGACAGGGGACACTGAAGCTTTCTTT. It is translated as CASSSGTGDTEAFF.

The rearrangement links TRBV6-5 to TRBJ2-7; D possibly corresponds to TRBD1 (5 bases). In germline, CDR1 is MNHEY, CDR2 SVGAGI. Between the trimmed V and J ends, which lost 5 bases and 4 bases, there was a span of 9 bases. This CDR3 spans 12 amino acids. CDR3 loop: CASSQDKYEQYF. The CDR3 bases are TGTGCCAGCAGTCAGGACAAATACGAGCAGTACTTC.